This entry lists 21 T cell receptor beta chains sequenced from one sample in a study of blood T cell repertoires in COVID-19. Sequencing was performed with immunoSEQ multiplex PCR; in TCRdb, only in-frame clones are kept and a portion is missing. This sample has tens of thousands of clones, with less than 90% found just once. Sequenced material: peripheral blood. These receptors originate from a woman aged 80 or over with acute or convalescent COVID-19.

The rearrangement links TRBV11-2 to TRBJ2-1, with a possible D match to TRBD2 (5 bases). The ends were cut back, 6 bases at V and 5 bases at J, with 17 bases in the middle. There are 15 residues in the CDR3. Per the germline V gene, CDR1 is SGHAT and CDR2 is FQNNGV. In DNA, the CDR3 is TGTGCCAGCAGACGGGATCGGTTGAGTCACAATGAGCAGTTCTTC. This codes for CASRRDRLSHNEQFF.

This sequence joins TRBV24-1 and TRBJ2-2; 8 bases agree with TRBD1. This CDR3 is built from 17 residues. Germline CDR1 and CDR2: KGHDR and SFDVKD. Trimming took 4 bases from V and 6 from J; bases not matched to a gene: 12. The CDR3 reads CATSEGTGLMGAGELFF. CDR3 bases: TGTGCCACCAGTGAGGGGACAGGATTAATGGGCGCCGGGGAGCTGTTTTTT.

V gene TRBV30 combines with J gene TRBJ1-2; the match to TRBD1 covers 7 bases. There are 14 residues in the CDR3. Looked up from germline, CDR1 is GTSNPN and CDR2 is SVGIG (reference sequence). V was clipped by 2 bases and J by 2 bases; unmatched bases: 5. The CDR3 loop is CAWSSTGRNYGYTF. As DNA, the CDR3 is TGTGCCTGGAGTTCGACAGGGCGGAACTATGGCTACACCTTC.

CDR3 region: CASSLGTGRTNEKLFF. For the CDR3, the DNA is TGTGCCAGCAGCTTGGGGACAGGGAGGACTAATGAAAAACTGTTTTTT. The gene calls are TRBV7-8 and TRBJ1-4; 9 bases are shared with TRBD1. The CDR3 is made up of 16 amino acids. The trim removed 3 bases at V and 2 bases at J, leaving 4 bases unmatched. Germline CDR1 SGHVS, CDR2 FQNEAQ.

The chain combines TRBV29-1 with TRBJ1-4; TRBD1 is a possible D gene (5 bases). This CDR3 has 13 amino acids. V was pared by 8 bases and J by 1 base, with 11 bases between. In germline, CDR1 is SQVTM, CDR2 ANQGSEA. The CDR3 nucleotides are TGCAGCCACGGGGGGGGAACTAATGAAAAACTGTTTTTT. This sequence encodes CSHGGGTNEKLFF.

This clone is a singleton in its sample. Sequence at one end of the junction differs from germline and may be a read error. The chain has TRBV29-1 and TRBJ2-7; TRBD1 aligns across 9 bases. The CDR3 totals 13 residues. CDR1 and CDR2 from the germline V gene are SQVTM and ANQGSEA. The CDR3 region has the DNA TGCAGCGTGGAAGGAAACAGGGGGCCCGAGCAGTACTTC. Its protein is CSVEGNRGPEQYF.

This clone showed up just once. For the CDR3, the DNA is TGTGCCAGCAGCAGGGGTTCTGAAGCTTTCTTT. Translating it yields CASSRGSEAFF. V and J are TRBV27 and TRBJ1-1, with D maybe TRBD1 (6 bases). V lost 6 bases and J lost 6, with 8 bases in between. This CDR3 is built from 11 residues. Germline CDR1 and CDR2: MNHEY and SMNVEV (reference sequence).

V and J are TRBV3-1 (or the pseudogene TRBV3-2) and TRBJ1-5, with D possibly TRBD1 on 5 matching bases. V lost 1 base and J lost 7, with 11 bases in between. The CDR3 is 14 amino acids. Germline V gene sequence: CDR1 LGHDT, CDR2 YNNKEL (reference sequence). This CDR3 reads CASSQGGGNQPQHF. For the CDR3, the DNA is TGTGCCAGCAGCCAAGGGGGGGGGAACCAGCCCCAGCATTTT.

The chain links TRBV5-1 to TRBJ1-4; a weak D match, TRBD1 (5 bases). CDR1 SGHRS and CDR2 YFSETQ come from the germline V gene. V was pared by 1 base and J by 3 bases, with 13 bases between. CDR3 length equals 16 residues. This CDR3 reads CASSLSSGASNEKLFF. CDR3 sequence (DNA): TGCGCCAGCAGCTTGTCTAGCGGGGCTTCTAATGAAAAACTGTTTTTT.

The chain combines TRBV7-6 with TRBJ2-7; TRBD2 matches at 16 bases. V shed 4 bases, J shed 4 bases, and the junction held 1 base outside the gene matches. CDR3 size: 15 residues. The germline V gene encodes CDR1 SGHVS and CDR2 FNYEAQ. The CDR3 loop reads CASSSGLAGGYEQYF. DNA for the CDR3: TGTGCCAGCAGCTCGGGACTAGCGGGAGGGTACGAGCAGTACTTC.

Here the CDR3 reads CASSGTNKETQYF. In DNA form, the CDR3 reads TGCGCCAGCTCCGGGACAAACAAAGAGACCCAGTACTTC. This chain uses TRBV10-2 with TRBJ2-5, with a weak D call TRBD1 (6 bases). This CDR3 is built from 13 residues. Germline V gives CDR1 WSHSY, CDR2 SAAADI. V lost 8 bases to trimming and J lost 3 bases, with 13 bases between them.

The CDR3 DNA reads TGTGCCAGCAGCGCGCGCGGGGGCGTGGGGACCCAGTACTTC. Protein sequence: CASSARGGVGTQYF. The chain combines TRBV9 with TRBJ2-5; a possible D gene is TRBD2 (7 bases). Germline CDR1 reads SGDLS; CDR2 reads YYNGEE. Trimming stripped 3 bases from V and 7 bases from J, with 16 bases between. This CDR3 region has 14 residues. Supplemented by reference TRBV9 and TRBJ2-5, the full variable domain reads DSGVTQTPKHLITATGQRVTLRCSPRSGDLSVYWYQQSLDQGLQFLIQYYNGEERAKGNILERFSAQQFPDLHSELNLSSLELGDSALYFCASSARGGVGTQYFGPGTRLLVL.

The chain couples TRBV10-3 to TRBJ2-3; D unresolved. In germline, CDR1 is ENHRY, CDR2 SYGVKD. Trimming removed 3 bases at V and 2 bases at J, with 12 bases between. The length of the CDR3 is 15 residues. The CDR3 region has the DNA TGTGCCATCAGTGATGGCGGAAGCAACACAGATACGCAGTATTTT. Translating gives CAISDGGSNTDTQYF.

The V and J genes are TRBV15 and TRBJ2-1, with D unclear. The CDR3 loop spans 13 amino acids. Trimming took 5 bases from V and 7 from J, leaving 12 bases between them. CDR1 LNHNV and CDR2 YYDKDF come from the germline V gene (reference sequence). The CDR3 loop is CATSLFSPNEQFF. The DNA for the CDR3 is TGTGCCACCAGCCTCTTCTCCCCGAATGAGCAGTTCTTC.

The chain has TRBV2 and TRBJ2-5; 9 positions match TRBD1. The CDR3 contains 14 residues. V gave up 8 bases and J gave up 5 bases; unmatched junction bases: 9. Germline-derived CDR1 and CDR2 are SNHLY and FYNNEI. This CDR3 reads CASGGQGGRETQYF. DNA of the CDR3: TGTGCCAGCGGGGGACAGGGAGGTCGGGAGACCCAGTACTTC.

This clone occurred a few times. The chain joins TRBV2 to TRBJ1-5; 7 positions agree with TRBD1. The CDR3 spans 15 residues. V lost 1 base and J lost 1; bases outside the gene matches: 1. Germline V gene sequence: CDR1 SNHLY, CDR2 FYNNEI. The CDR3 loop reads CASSEVGQSNQPQHF. In DNA, the CDR3 is TGTGCCAGCAGTGAAGTGGGACAGAGCAATCAGCCCCAGCATTTT.

This clone came up a few times. V is TRBV19 and J is TRBJ1-5, with D possibly TRBD1 on 5 matching bases. Germline V gene data show CDR1 as LNHDA and CDR2 as SQIVND (reference sequence). V dropped 10 bases and J dropped 0 bases, with 16 bases sitting between them. The CDR3 spans 15 residues. The CDR3, as DNA: TGTGCCACCCAGGGCAGCACCCTTAGCAATCAGCCCCAGCATTTT. Translating it yields CATQGSTLSNQPQHF. Supplemented by reference TRBV19 and TRBJ1-5, the full variable domain reads DGGITQSPKYLFRKEGQNVTLSCEQNLNHDAMYWYRQDPGQGLRLIYYSQIVNDFQKGDIAEGYSVSREKKESFPLTVTSAQKNPTAFYLCATQGSTLSNQPQHFGDGTRLSIL.

Notes on this clone: The same CDR3 is also encoded by other DNA sequences in this sample. This chain links TRBV5-4 with TRBJ1-1; D remains unclear. This CDR3 spans 13 amino acids. Germline V gives CDR1 SGHNT, CDR2 YYREEE (reference sequence). V lost 0 bases to trimming and J lost 1 base, with 4 bases between them. The CDR3 DNA reads as TGTGCCAGCAGCTTGGCAGGGAACACTGAAGCTTTCTTT. It translates to CASSLAGNTEAFF.

This clone has just a few counts. The gene calls are TRBV10-3 and TRBJ2-3; tentative D call: TRBD2 (6 bases). This CDR3 is 16 amino acids long. V lost 4 bases to trimming and J lost 5 bases, with 19 bases between them. CDR1 and CDR2 from the germline V gene are ENHRY and SYGVKD. The CDR3 reads CAISALAPGVGDTQYF. The DNA for the CDR3 is TGTGCCATCAGTGCCTTAGCCCCGGGGGTGGGAGATACGCAGTATTTT.

This rearrangement joins TRBV27 to TRBJ2-5; 11 positions match TRBD2. The CDR3 consists of 16 residues. V trimming: 6 bases; J trimming: 1 base; junction bases outside the gene matches: 7. In germline, CDR1 is MNHEY, CDR2 SMNVEV (reference sequence). Here the CDR3 reads CASSHVSGRVQETQYF. As DNA, the CDR3 is TGTGCCAGCAGCCATGTTAGCGGGAGGGTCCAAGAGACCCAGTACTTC.

The chain uses TRBV5-4 and TRBJ2-2; TRBD2 matches at 9 bases. The CDR3 loop spans 16 amino acids. With 4 bases clipped from V and 1 base from J, the junction kept 5 bases outside the gene matches. CDR1 is SGHNT and CDR2 is YYREEE in the germline V gene (reference sequence). The CDR3 DNA sequence: TGTGCCAGCAGCGGGCGAGCGGGAGGGAACACCGGGGAGCTGTTTTTT. Its protein product is CASSGRAGGNTGELFF.